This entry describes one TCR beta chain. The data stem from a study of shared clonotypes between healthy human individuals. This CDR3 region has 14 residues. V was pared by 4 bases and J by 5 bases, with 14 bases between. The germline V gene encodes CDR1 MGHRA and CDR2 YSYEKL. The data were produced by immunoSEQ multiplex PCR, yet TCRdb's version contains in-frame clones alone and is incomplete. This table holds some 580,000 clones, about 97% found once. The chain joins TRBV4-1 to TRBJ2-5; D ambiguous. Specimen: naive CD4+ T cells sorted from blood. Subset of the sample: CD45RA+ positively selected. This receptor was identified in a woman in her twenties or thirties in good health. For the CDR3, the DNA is TGCGCCAGCAGCCGTACCGGACCCCCGGAGACCCAGTACTTC. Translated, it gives CASSRTGPPETQYF.